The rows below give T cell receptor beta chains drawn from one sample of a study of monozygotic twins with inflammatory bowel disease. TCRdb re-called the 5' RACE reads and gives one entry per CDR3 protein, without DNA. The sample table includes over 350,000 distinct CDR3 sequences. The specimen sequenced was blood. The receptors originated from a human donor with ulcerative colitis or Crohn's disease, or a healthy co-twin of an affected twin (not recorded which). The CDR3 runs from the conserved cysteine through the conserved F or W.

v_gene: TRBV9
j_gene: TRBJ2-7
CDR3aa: CASSVETSGWYEQYF

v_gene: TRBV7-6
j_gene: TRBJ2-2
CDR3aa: CASSPLWMGGELFF

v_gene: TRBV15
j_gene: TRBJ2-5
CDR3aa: CATSRVEGSWSQYF

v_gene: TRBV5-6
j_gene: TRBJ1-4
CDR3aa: CASSLVGTPSGEKLFF

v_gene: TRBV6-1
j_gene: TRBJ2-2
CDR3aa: CASSTTGGANTGELFF

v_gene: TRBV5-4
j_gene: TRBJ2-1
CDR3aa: CASSRDQGGDEQFF

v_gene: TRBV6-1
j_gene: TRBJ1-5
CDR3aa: CASRVQGSSNQPQHF

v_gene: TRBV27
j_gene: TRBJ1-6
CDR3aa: CASRKAGTVYSPLHF

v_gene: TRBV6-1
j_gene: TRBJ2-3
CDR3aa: CASSGLAGGPDTQYF

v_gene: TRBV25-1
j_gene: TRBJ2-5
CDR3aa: CASSESGKETQYF

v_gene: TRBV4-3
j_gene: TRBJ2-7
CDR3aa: CASSQVYGVPLEYEQYF

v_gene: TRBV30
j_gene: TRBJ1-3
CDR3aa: CAWSVQSYSGNTIYF

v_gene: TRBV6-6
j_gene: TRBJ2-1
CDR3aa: CASTGQNEDEQFF

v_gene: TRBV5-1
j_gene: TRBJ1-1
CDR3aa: CASSFTTGGTEAFF

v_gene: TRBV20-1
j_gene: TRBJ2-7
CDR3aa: CSARDGTIPYEQYF

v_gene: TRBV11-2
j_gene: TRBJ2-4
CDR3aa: CASTQDRGNKNIQYF

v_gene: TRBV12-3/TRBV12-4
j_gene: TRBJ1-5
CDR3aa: CASAVRTVQPQHF

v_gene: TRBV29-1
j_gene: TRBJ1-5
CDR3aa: CSVECQGHQPQHF

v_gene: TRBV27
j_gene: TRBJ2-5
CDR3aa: CASKTGGSQETQYF

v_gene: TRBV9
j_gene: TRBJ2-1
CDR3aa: CASSVGTLPYNEQFF

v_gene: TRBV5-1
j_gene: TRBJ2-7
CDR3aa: CASSPAPGTAYEQYF

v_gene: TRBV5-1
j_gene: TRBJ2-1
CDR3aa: CASSLQNEQFF

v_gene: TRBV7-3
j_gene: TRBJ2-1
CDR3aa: CASSLTSAGPGGQFF

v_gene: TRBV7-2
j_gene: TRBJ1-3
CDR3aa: CASSLVGQVGNTIYF

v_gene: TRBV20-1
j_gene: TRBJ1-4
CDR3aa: CSAIRGDRLNEKLFF

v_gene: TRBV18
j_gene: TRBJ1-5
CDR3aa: CASSPGNRNSNQPQHF

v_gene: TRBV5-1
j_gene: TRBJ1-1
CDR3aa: CASSSLPPGQVYTEAFF

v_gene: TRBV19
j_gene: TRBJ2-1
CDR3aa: CASSQGLAINEQFF

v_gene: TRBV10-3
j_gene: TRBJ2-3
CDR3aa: CAISQDSDTQYF

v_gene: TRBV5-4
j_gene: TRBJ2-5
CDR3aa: CASSFVGGTQYF

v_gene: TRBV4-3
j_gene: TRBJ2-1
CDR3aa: CASSQYDRNFYNEQFF

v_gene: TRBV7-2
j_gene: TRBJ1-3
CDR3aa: CASSFRQGSEGNTIYF

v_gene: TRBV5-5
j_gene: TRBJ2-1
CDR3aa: CASSFPKGAGQNREQFF